Shown below are 20 T cell receptor beta chains from a single sample sequenced in a study of blood T cell repertoires in COVID-19 (dated by TCRdb to 2020 to 2021). Libraries were made using the immunoSEQ multiplex PCR assay. This is the immuneACCESS table as TCRdb keeps it, with only in-frame sequences that have V and J called. A part of the clones is gone; compared with another copy, unresolved V genes explain less than half, and the rest is unexplained. The sample yields approximately 97,000 clones; roughly 85% were counted once. Roughly 40% of the sample comes from the top ten. Sequences were obtained from peripheral blood. These receptor sequences come from a man at least 80 years old with acute or convalescent COVID-19.

The chain carries TRBV6-6 and TRBJ2-1; TRBD1 matches at 10 bases. The CDR3 is 18 amino acids. V lost 5 bases, J lost 7 bases, and 17 bases stayed unmatched. Germline V lookup: CDR1 MNHNY, CDR2 SVGAGI (reference sequence). CDR3 bases: TGTGCCAGCAGTCGACTTACCTCCGGGACAGGGGCGGTAAATGAGCAGTTCTTC. Its protein product is CASSRLTSGTGAVNEQFF.

This chain links TRBV7-2 with TRBJ2-5, with TRBD2 matching over 9 bases. CDR1 is SGHTA, CDR2 FQGNSA, per germline. With V trimmed by 5 bases and J by 4 bases, 8 bases remained unmatched. This CDR3 has 15 amino acids. The DNA of the CDR3 is TGTGCCAGCAGCAAAGGTGGGACTAGCAGAGAGACCCAGTACTTC. Protein sequence: CASSKGGTSRETQYF.

This clone came up a few times. The V gene is TRBV15, the J gene TRBJ1-6, with a weak D call TRBD1 (5 bases). The CDR3 totals 16 residues. Between the trimmed V and J ends, which lost 2 bases and 9 bases, there was a span of 17 bases. Germline CDR1 reads LNHNV; CDR2 reads YYDKDF (reference sequence). The CDR3 sequence: CATSRRTGGGFSPLHF. The CDR3 region has the DNA TGTGCCACCAGCAGACGCACGGGGGGGGGTTTTTCACCCCTCCACTTT. Full variable domain (missing parts from reference TRBV15 and TRBJ1-6): DAMVIQNPRYQVTQFGKPVTLSCSQTLNHNVMYWYQQKSSQAPKLLFHYYDKDFNNEADTPDNFQSRRPNTSFCFLDIRSPGLGDTAMYLCATSRRTGGGFSPLHFGNGTRLTVT.

This clone has a handful of counts. This rearrangement joins TRBV24-1 to TRBJ1-2; possibly TRBD1 for D (5 bases). CDR1 and CDR2 from the germline V gene are KGHDR and SFDVKD. Trimming took 4 bases from V and 4 from J, leaving 21 bases between them. The CDR3 sequence is 17 residues long. The CDR3 region is CATSDSILTGGAYGYTF. In nucleotides, the CDR3 is TGTGCCACCAGTGACTCAATACTTACGGGGGGAGCCTATGGCTACACCTTC.

CDR3 protein: CASSVTGFPPSPLHF. CDR3 nucleotides: TGTGCCAGCAGCGTGACAGGGTTCCCCCCTTCACCCCTCCACTTT. The genes are TRBV6-5 and TRBJ1-6, with 7 bases fitting TRBD1. Trimming cost V 6 bases and J 9 bases; bases outside gene matches: 11. Per the germline V gene, CDR1 is MNHEY and CDR2 is SVGAGI. This CDR3 is built from 15 residues.

The chain uses TRBV18 and TRBJ1-2, with 8 bases matching TRBD1. The trim removed 1 base at V and 2 bases at J, leaving 6 bases unmatched. In germline, CDR1 is KGHSH, CDR2 LQKENI. CDR3 length: 16 residues. CDR3 DNA: TGTGCCAGCTCACCACGACAGGGGACCGCCAACTATGGCTACACCTTC. The encoded protein is CASSPRQGTANYGYTF.

This chain links TRBV9 with TRBJ1-3; tentative D call: TRBD1 (6 bases). The V end lost 0 bases, the J end lost 0 bases, and 22 bases lay between the germline ends. This CDR3 comprises 20 residues. Germline CDR1 is SGDLS and CDR2 is YYNGEE. The CDR3 nucleotides are TGTGCCAGCAGCGTAGTTGGGCCAGAGGGCACAGGGAGCTCTGGAAACACCATATATTTT. It translates to CASSVVGPEGTGSSGNTIYF.

Only one count was recorded for this clone. The chain combines TRBV18 with TRBJ2-5; the match to TRBD2 covers 9 bases. The CDR3 totals 16 residues. V lost 5 bases and J lost 4; bases outside the gene matches: 11. The germline CDR1 and CDR2 sequences are KGHSH and LQKENI. The chain's CDR3 is CASSTRLREGPETQYF. For the CDR3, the DNA is TGTGCCAGCTCAACCCGATTGCGGGAGGGCCCAGAGACCCAGTACTTC.

This clone was seen just once. The J gene is TRBJ2-3, the V gene TRBV19; the match to TRBD2 covers 9 bases. The CDR3 loop spans 14 amino acids. V was pared by 8 bases and J by 4 bases, with 7 bases of the junction left unmatched. Per the germline V gene, CDR1 is LNHDA and CDR2 is SQIVND (reference sequence). CDR3 DNA: TGTGCCAGTTACGGCGGGAGGGCCCCAGATACGCAGTATTTT. It is translated as CASYGGRAPDTQYF. Full variable domain (missing parts from reference TRBV19 and TRBJ2-3): DGGITQSPKYLFRKEGQNVTLSCEQNLNHDAMYWYRQDPGQGLRLIYYSQIVNDFQKGDIAEGYSVSREKKESFPLTVTSAQKNPTAFYLCASYGGRAPDTQYFGPGTRLTVL.

The CDR3 sequence: CASSGSSGGTGELFF. The CDR3 DNA follows: TGTGCCAGCAGCGGATCTAGCGGCGGCACCGGGGAGCTGTTTTTT. The chain is built from TRBV5-4 and TRBJ2-2, with 7 bases aligning to TRBD2. Per the germline V gene, CDR1 is SGHNT and CDR2 is YYREEE (reference sequence). The trim removed 4 bases at V and 4 bases at J, leaving 7 bases unmatched. This CDR3 is built from 15 residues.

V gene TRBV25-1 combines with J gene TRBJ2-5; weak D call: TRBD1 (5 bases). CDR1 is MGHDK, CDR2 SYGVNS, per germline. CDR3 length: 15 residues. Trimming took 4 bases from V and 5 from J, leaving 17 bases between them. This CDR3 reads CASSGLAGQMETQYF. The CDR3, as DNA: TGTGCCAGCAGTGGCCTGGCAGGGCAAATGGAGACCCAGTACTTC.

The chain uses TRBV6-6 and TRBJ1-6, with 8 positions matching TRBD1. Germline CDR1 reads MNHNY; CDR2 reads SVGAGI (reference sequence). V shed 7 bases, J shed 10 bases, and the junction held 12 bases outside the gene matches. CDR3 length: 15 amino acids. CDR3 sequence reads: CASIRAGGKESPLHF. CDR3 coding DNA: TGTGCCAGCATCAGGGCAGGGGGCAAGGAATCACCCCTCCACTTT.

CDR3 in DNA: TGTGCCAGCAGTCAAGGGACTAACCAAGAGACCCAGTACTTC. Its protein product is CASSQGTNQETQYF. The chain uses TRBV11-1 and TRBJ2-5; TRBD2 aligns across 7 bases. The V gene's germline CDR1 is SGHAT and CDR2 FQDESV (reference sequence). V gave up 6 bases and J gave up 0 bases; unmatched junction bases: 4. The CDR3 loop spans 14 amino acids. Full variable domain (remainder filled in from reference TRBV11-1 and TRBJ2-5): EAEVAQSPRYKITEKSQAVAFWCDPISGHATLYWYRQILGQGPELLVQFQDESVVDDSQLPKDRFSAERLKGVDSTLKIQPAELGDSAMYLCASSQGTNQETQYFGPGTRLLVL.

The CDR3 protein is CASSQDPGQGAREQYF. The CDR3 nucleotides read TGCGCCAGCAGCCAAGATCCAGGACAGGGGGCGCGGGAGCAGTACTTC. The chain has TRBV4-3 and TRBJ2-7; the match to TRBD1 covers 11 bases. Trimming removed 0 bases from V and 7 bases from J; junction bases left unmatched: 8. There are 16 residues in the CDR3. Germline assignment: CDR1 LGHNA and CDR2 YSLEER.

The chain has TRBV18 and TRBJ2-2, with D tentatively TRBD1 (5 bases). CDR1 and CDR2 from the germline V gene are KGHSH and LQKENI. The CDR3 has 14 residues. V was clipped by 2 bases and J by 7 bases, with 11 bases between them. CDR3 sequence: CASSPGNRHGELFF. The DNA for the CDR3 is TGTGCCAGCTCACCAGGGAACAGGCACGGGGAGCTGTTTTTT.

The CDR3 DNA reads as TGTGCCAGTAGTCTCGCTCGGGGTCCGGTAGCAACTAATGAAAAACTGTTTTTT. It translates to CASSLARGPVATNEKLFF. The chain links TRBV19 to TRBJ1-4; D gene uncertain. This CDR3 comprises 18 residues. Trimming cost V 5 bases and J 0 bases, with 19 bases left between them. Germline lookup yields CDR1 LNHDA and CDR2 SQIVND (reference sequence).

The genes are TRBV10-2 and TRBJ2-3, with TRBD2 identical over 11 bases. With V trimmed by 5 bases and J by 4 bases, 5 bases remained unmatched. Per the germline V gene, CDR1 is WSHSY and CDR2 is SAAADI. The CDR3 has 15 residues. The CDR3 DNA follows: TGCGCCAGCAGTTGGACTAGCGGGTCCCCAGATACGCAGTATTTT. Translation: CASSWTSGSPDTQYF.

The J gene is TRBJ2-7, the V gene TRBV6-5; D gene uncertain. Trimming shortened V by 8 bases and J by 4 bases, and 9 bases separated the two germline ends. The CDR3 extends over 11 amino acids. Germline CDR1 MNHEY, CDR2 SVGAGI. The CDR3 loop reads CASFNGYEQYF. DNA for the CDR3: TGTGCCAGCTTTAACGGTTACGAGCAGTACTTC.

V and J are TRBV20-1 and TRBJ2-1, with D perhaps TRBD2 (7 bases). The V and J ends lost 3 bases and 3 bases respectively, with 18 bases between them. CDR3 length: 16 residues. The germline V gene has CDR1 DFQATT and CDR2 SNEGSKA (reference sequence). CDR3 protein: CSASQRGGQYYNEQFF. The CDR3 nucleotides read TGCAGTGCTAGTCAGAGGGGGGGGCAATACTACAATGAGCAGTTCTTC.

A single count supports this clone. The chain combines TRBV7-8 with TRBJ1-1; D is unclear. Germline loops: CDR1 SGHVS, CDR2 FQNEAQ. V lost 8 bases, J lost 5 bases, and 15 bases lay in between. This CDR3 is 13 amino acids long. The CDR3 here is CASLRGRDTEAFF. CDR3 DNA sequence: TGTGCCAGCCTGCGCGGGAGGGATACTGAAGCTTTCTTT. Full variable domain (outside the CDR3, taken from reference TRBV7-8 and TRBJ1-1): GAGVSQSPRYKVAKRGQDVALRCDPISGHVSLFWYQQALGQGPEFLTYFQNEAQLDKSGLPSDRFFAERPEGSVSTLKIQRTQQEDSAVYLCASLRGRDTEAFFGQGTRLTVV.